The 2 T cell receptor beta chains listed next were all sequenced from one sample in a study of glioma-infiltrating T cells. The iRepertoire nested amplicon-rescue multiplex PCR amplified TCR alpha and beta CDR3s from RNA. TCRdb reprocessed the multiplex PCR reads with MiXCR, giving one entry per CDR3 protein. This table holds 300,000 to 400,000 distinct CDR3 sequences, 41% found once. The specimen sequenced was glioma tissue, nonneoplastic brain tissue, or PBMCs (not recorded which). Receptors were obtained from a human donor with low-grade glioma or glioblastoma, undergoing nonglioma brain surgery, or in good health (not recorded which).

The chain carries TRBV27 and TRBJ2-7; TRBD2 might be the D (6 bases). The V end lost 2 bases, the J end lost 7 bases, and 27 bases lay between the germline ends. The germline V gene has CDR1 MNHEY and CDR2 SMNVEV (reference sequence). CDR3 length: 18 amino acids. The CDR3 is CASSLRLWVRVSGGEQYF. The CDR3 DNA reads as TGTGCCAGCAGTTTACGACTCTGGGTTAGGGTGTCCGGAGGGGAGCAGTACTTC.

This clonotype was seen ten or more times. CDR3 sequence (DNA): TGTGCCAGCAGTAGAGGACAGGGTGCCTACAATGAGCAGTTCTTC. This sequence encodes CASSRGQGAYNEQFF. This chain joins TRBV6-1 and TRBJ2-1; 8 positions agree with TRBD1. Germline V gene data show CDR1 as MNHNS and CDR2 as SASEGT. J gave up 2 bases and V 5 bases, and 5 bases lay outside the gene matches. The CDR3 totals 15 residues.